This TCR beta chain is from a study of spatial heterogeneity in lung cancer. Study as a whole: Sequencing of follow-up PBMC samples took place when they were available, at a median of roughly 2 years after resection.

TCRdb re-called the 5' RACE reads through MiXCR, storing one row per CDR3 protein. The sample has 45,000 to 50,000 distinct CDR3 sequences; about an eighth are singletons. Trimming removed 2 bases at V and 6 bases at J, with 20 bases between. The CDR3 runs to 16 residues. Germline CDR1 GTSNPN, CDR2 SVGIG (reference sequence). Time point of the sample: blood at routine non-recurrence follow-up after resection. Unsorted whole RNA from tumor, nontumor lung or frozen PBMC underwent sequencing. Findings and limits, study-wide: Expanded tumor TCRs that were ubiquitous appeared in blood more at resection than follow-up.

Concerning this clonotype itself: The antigen remains undetermined.

The sample consisted of PBMCs, taken at follow-up. This chain uses TRBV30 with TRBJ2-1; possibly TRBD1 or TRBD2 for D (6 bases each). The origin of this receptor is a male donor with early-stage non-small cell lung cancer. As DNA, the CDR3 is TGTGCCTGGAGTCACGGGGGCGGGATGGCTCGCAATGAGCAGTTCTTC. Amino acids: CAWSHGGGMARNEQFF. The whole variable domain, remainder taken from reference TRBV30 and TRBJ2-1, is SQTIHQWPATLVQPVGSPLSLECTVEGTSNPNLYWYRQAAGRGLQLLFYSVGIGQISSEVPQNLSASRPQDRQFILSSKKLLLSDSGFYLCAWSHGGGMARNEQFFGPGTRLTVL.